These 25 T cell receptor beta chains were sequenced from one sample in a study of monozygotic twins with inflammatory bowel disease. TCRdb reprocessed the 5' RACE reads and keeps a single row for each CDR3 protein, giving no DNA. The sample has more than 300,000 distinct CDR3 sequences. Sequencing was carried out using blood. All receptors derive from a human donor with ulcerative colitis or Crohn's disease, or a healthy co-twin of an affected twin (not recorded which).

V and J are TRBV20-1 and TRBJ2-1; lacking DNA, the TRBD1 call made by TCRdb goes unchecked. This CDR3 region has 14 residues. CDR1 and CDR2 from the germline V gene are DFQATT and SNEGSKA (reference sequence). The CDR3 here is CSARDRATLGEQFF.

The rearrangement joins TRBV5-1 to TRBJ1-5. This CDR3 is built from 13 residues. Germline lookup yields CDR1 SGHRS and CDR2 YFSETQ. This CDR3 reads CVSSLTPNQPQHF.

This chain links TRBV5-1 with TRBJ1-5. This CDR3 contains 14 residues. Germline CDR1 and CDR2: SGHRS and YFSETQ. The CDR3 sequence: CASSLEPGDQPQHF.

The J gene is TRBJ1-3, the V gene TRBV5-1; checking the TCRdb D call of TRBD1 is not possible without DNA. Germline lookup yields CDR1 SGHRS and CDR2 YFSETQ. This CDR3 has 15 amino acids. The CDR3 here is CASSTGTASGNTIYF.

V gene TRBV6-5 combines with J gene TRBJ2-7; TCRdb proposes TRBD2, but this gene call is untestable without DNA. From germline, CDR1 is MNHEY and CDR2 SVGAGI. The CDR3 has 17 residues. CDR3 sequence reads: CASSSLTGFPKGREQYF.

This sequence joins TRBV28 and TRBJ2-7; TCRdb selects TRBD1, and the lack of DNA leaves this call unchecked. Germline assignment: CDR1 MDHEN and CDR2 SYDVKM. The CDR3 runs 16 residues. The CDR3 reads CASSLFRGLRRYEQYF.

The chain recombines TRBV24-1 with TRBJ1-2; checking the TCRdb D call of TRBD1 is not possible without DNA. Germline V lookup: CDR1 KGHDR, CDR2 SFDVKD. CDR3 length equals 16 residues. The CDR3 sequence is CATSDSRTGEGGGYTF.

The gene calls are TRBV12-3 or TRBV12-4 and TRBJ2-5; TCRdb's D call, TRBD1, is unchecked because there is no DNA. This CDR3 spans 15 amino acids. CDR3 region: CASSTRTGLLGTQYF.

The chain employs TRBV11-2 and TRBJ2-2. The CDR3 runs to 14 residues. Germline CDR1 is SGHAT and CDR2 is FQNNGV. The CDR3 sequence: CASRDTTFTGELFF.

The genes are TRBV11-3 and TRBJ2-2; TCRdb's D gene call, TRBD1, goes unchecked for lack of DNA. Germline loops: CDR1 SGHNT, CDR2 YENEEA. This CDR3 is 15 amino acids long. The CDR3 region is CASSIRQGGTGELFF.

The genes are TRBV7-8 and TRBJ2-7; TCRdb returns TRBD1, unconfirmable since there is no DNA. The V gene's germline CDR1 is SGHVS and CDR2 FQNEAQ. This CDR3 region has 13 residues. This chain's CDR3 is CASSTGQSYEQYF.

The CDR3 loop reads CASSLRVRHEQYF. This chain connects TRBV28 to TRBJ2-7. The CDR3 extends over 13 amino acids. CDR1 and CDR2 (germline): MDHEN, SYDVKM.

The rearrangement joins TRBV11-1 to TRBJ1-4; TCRdb indicates TRBD1, and absent DNA this call remains unverified. CDR3 length: 18 amino acids. Germline lookup yields CDR1 SGHAT and CDR2 FQDESV (reference sequence). The CDR3 is CASSPGVGQGVFHEKLFF.

The rearrangement uses TRBV12-3 or TRBV12-4 and TRBJ1-5. This CDR3 comprises 14 residues. The chain's CDR3 is CASSLRYSNQPQHF.

The V gene is TRBV11-3, the J gene TRBJ1-2; TCRdb's assignment of TRBD1 cannot be checked, as there is no DNA. Germline V gene lookup returns CDR1 SGHNT and CDR2 YENEEA. This CDR3 region has 16 residues. The CDR3 protein is CASSLDAGQDNYGYTF.

The J gene is TRBJ1-4, the V gene TRBV12-3 or TRBV12-4; absent DNA, TCRdb's TRBD1 call cannot be checked. The CDR3 consists of 14 residues. This chain's CDR3 is CASSHRQGNEKLFF.

The chain joins TRBV5-1 to TRBJ1-1. The CDR3 totals 17 residues. The germline CDR1 and CDR2 sequences are SGHRS and YFSETQ. CDR3 residues: CASSLVVGLGENTEAFF.

The chain has TRBV4-1 and TRBJ1-3. The germline V gene has CDR1 MGHRA and CDR2 YSYEKL. This CDR3 comprises 15 residues. The CDR3: CASSQGTGSGNTIYF.

The rearrangement joins TRBV20-1 to TRBJ1-5; TCRdb's D call, TRBD1, is unchecked because there is no DNA. Germline V gene lookup returns CDR1 DFQATT and CDR2 SNEGSKA (reference sequence). The CDR3 spans 12 residues. This chain's CDR3 is CSVGHYNQAQHF.

This chain connects TRBV7-8 to TRBJ1-5; TCRdb outputs TRBD1, but without DNA this stays unchecked. CDR1 and CDR2 from the germline V gene are SGHVS and FQNEAQ. The length of the CDR3 is 14 residues. CDR3 sequence reads: CASSFGQANQPQHF. The full variable domain, completed using reference TRBV7-8 and TRBJ1-5, is GAGVSQSPRYKVAKRGQDVALRCDPISGHVSLFWYQQALGQGPEFLTYFQNEAQLDKSGLPSDRFFAERPEGSVSTLKIQRTQQEDSAVYLCASSFGQANQPQHFGDGTRLSIL.

This sequence joins TRBV11-3 and TRBJ2-3; no DNA is available, so the TRBD1 call from TCRdb remains unchecked. Germline loops: CDR1 SGHNT, CDR2 YENEEA. The CDR3 runs 16 residues. The CDR3 here is CASSPQGQGVGDTQYF.

V usage is TRBV5-6 and J usage is TRBJ1-5. The germline gives CDR1 SGHDT, CDR2 YYEEEE. This CDR3 has 15 amino acids. The CDR3 loop reads CASSQSGEENQPQHF.

This chain joins TRBV2 and TRBJ2-3; TCRdb lists TRBD2, though no DNA is available to test this call. Germline values: CDR1 SNHLY, CDR2 FYNNEI. CDR3 size: 16 residues. The CDR3 here is CASSGGVAGGSDTQYF.

This chain links TRBV24-1 with TRBJ2-2; absent DNA, TCRdb's TRBD1 call cannot be checked. This CDR3 has 17 residues. Germline values: CDR1 KGHDR, CDR2 SFDVKD. The CDR3 region is CATSRGSTGGLTGELFF.

The genes are TRBV11-2 and TRBJ2-3. Germline V CDR1 and CDR2: SGHAT, FQNNGV. This CDR3 has 14 amino acids. CDR3 in amino acids: CASSHLGVSDTQYF.